This TCR beta chain was identified in a study of siplizumab effects on memory and regulatory T cells. On this clone itself: Its matching antigen is unknown.

Trimming took 1 base from V and 0 from J, leaving 15 bases between them. In germline, CDR1 is SGHNT, CDR2 YYREEE (reference sequence). The CDR3 has 17 amino acids. The study, taken as a whole, reports: Memory cells seemed less diverse than naive T cells, which also seemed major contributors to the alloresponse.

The assay was immunoSEQ multiplex PCR, and TCRdb's table has in-frame clones only and misses some. The sample has around 120,000 clones; about 94% are singletons. V and J are TRBV5-4 and TRBJ2-3; a weak D match, TRBD2 (7 bases). The receptor's source is a human donor in good health. The sample taken for sequencing was non-Treg CD4+ T cells sorted from blood. As DNA, the CDR3 is TGTGCCAGCAGCTTGCGTCGGGGGGCAGATAGCACAGATACGCAGTATTTT. Amino acids: CASSLRRGADSTDTQYF.